Each of the 27 T cell receptor beta chains below was sequenced from the same sample in a study of OX40 agonist ivuxolimab in advanced cancers. Receptor amplification or capture employed the immunoSEQ multiplex PCR assay. The source is immuneACCESS, and TCRdb retained only in-frame sequences with V and J called. Part of the clones is not carried over; for the studies checked, unresolved V genes explain less than half of this, and the remainder is unexplained. Across this sample there are some 72,000 clones, with 80% to 95% seen only once. The ten largest clones represent approximately 10% of the sample. The source material was CD4+ or CD8+ T cells sorted from blood, sampled in a trial of the OX40 agonist ivuxolimab. These receptors were collected from an adult with an advanced solid tumor such as melanoma, head and neck, liver or kidney cancer.

This clone occurred once. CDR3 residues: CAISEVWTGEGQPQHF. The CDR3 DNA is TGTGCCATCAGCGAGGTCTGGACAGGGGAGGGCCAGCCCCAGCATTTT. The V gene is TRBV10-3, the J gene TRBJ1-5; TRBD1 aligns across 9 bases. This CDR3 spans 16 amino acids. The junction had 13 bases not matched to a gene; V was cut back by 6 bases and J by 7 bases. CDR1 and CDR2 from the germline V gene are ENHRY and SYGVKD.

The chain employs TRBV7-9 and TRBJ2-7; D is uncertain. Germline-derived CDR1 and CDR2 are SEHNR and FQNEAQ (reference sequence). The V gene lost 8 bases and the J gene lost 5 bases, with 13 bases spanning the gap. The CDR3 has 12 amino acids. The DNA of the CDR3 is TGTGCCAGCCGGCGGTACTTGGACGAGCAGTACTTC. Its protein is CASRRYLDEQYF. The complete variable domain, with remaining parts taken from reference TRBV7-9 and TRBJ2-7, reads DTGVSQNPRHKITKRGQNVTFRCDPISEHNRLYWYRQTLGQGPEFLTYFQNEAQLEKSRLLSDRFSAERPKGSFSTLEIQRTEQGDSAMYLCASRRYLDEQYFGPGTRLTVT.

The chain links TRBV2 to TRBJ1-1, with D unresolved. Germline assignment: CDR1 SNHLY and CDR2 FYNNEI. V gave up 3 bases and J gave up 6 bases, with 14 bases separating them. The CDR3 has 14 amino acids. This CDR3 is CASSDHYKDAEAFF. In DNA, the CDR3 is TGTGCCAGCAGTGATCACTACAAGGACGCTGAAGCTTTCTTT.

The DNA of the CDR3 is TGTGCCATCAGTGAGTTTCCGAACGGAGGGGGCAATCAGCCCCAGCATTTT. Translated: CAISEFPNGGGNQPQHF. J is TRBJ1-5 and V is TRBV10-3; possible D gene TRBD1, 5 bases. In germline, CDR1 is ENHRY, CDR2 SYGVKD. This CDR3 contains 17 residues. V dropped 1 base and J dropped 2 bases, with 15 bases sitting between them.

The chain couples TRBV21-1 to TRBJ1-5. TRBV21-1 is reported as a pseudogene. The CDR3 is 15 residues long. CDR3 region: CATTTRGRRNQPQHF. The CDR3 bases are TGTGCCACCACGACAAGGGGACGGAGGAATCAGCCCCAGCATTTT.

This chain connects TRBV19 to TRBJ1-2; D might be TRBD1 (5 bases). Germline CDR1 and CDR2: LNHDA and SQIVND (reference sequence). This CDR3 region has 15 residues. The V end was cut by 2 bases, the J end by 8 bases, with 18 bases between. The DNA for the CDR3 is TGTGCCAGTAGTATACCTCCGACAGCCACGGGGGGCTACACCTTC. It codes for CASSIPPTATGGYTF.

The J gene is TRBJ2-2, the V gene TRBV11-3; D call uncertain. Germline V gene sequence: CDR1 SGHNT, CDR2 YENEEA. V was cut by 4 bases and J by 6 bases, with 18 bases left in between. The CDR3 contains 16 residues. The CDR3 coding sequence is TGTGCCAGCAGCTCCCCGTGGACGCTGCCACCCGGGGAGCTGTTTTTT. Protein sequence: CASSSPWTLPPGELFF.

This sequence joins TRBV6-1 and TRBJ1-4; no definite D call. V was shortened by 0 bases and J by 8 bases, with 16 bases between the two germline ends. The CDR3 has 16 amino acids. Looked up from germline, CDR1 is MNHNS and CDR2 is SASEGT. In DNA, the CDR3 is TGTGCCAGCAGTGAAGCCCCAGTCCCCCAATACGAAAAACTGTTTTTT. Translated: CASSEAPVPQYEKLFF.

As for this clone: The junction and the germline gene differ at one end; a read error may be behind it. The V call is TRBV7-7, the J call TRBJ1-6; tentatively, D is TRBD1 (6 bases). CDR3 length equals 15 residues. Germline lookup yields CDR1 SSHAT and CDR2 FNYEAQ (reference sequence). The CDR3 reads CASSLPHRVASPLHF. The CDR3 DNA reads TGTGCTAGCAGCTTACCCCACAGGGTCGCTTCACCCCTCCACTTT.

This sequence joins TRBV13 and TRBJ1-3; D is possibly TRBD1 (5 bases). The CDR3 sequence is 14 residues long. Germline CDR1 reads PRHDT; CDR2 reads FYEKMQ (reference sequence). The V and J ends lost 4 bases and 4 bases respectively, with 11 bases between them. CDR3 sequence (DNA): TGTGCCAGCAGCTCCTGGACATTGGGAAACACCATATATTTT. Protein product: CASSSWTLGNTIYF.

The V gene is TRBV7-6, the J gene TRBJ1-6; D ambiguous. The CDR3 length is 14 residues. Germline loops: CDR1 SGHVS, CDR2 FNYEAQ. V dropped 4 bases and J dropped 7 bases, with 11 bases sitting between them. Here the CDR3 DNA reads TGTGCCAGCAGCTCGATCCTTGGGAATTCACCCCTCCACTTT. This translates into CASSSILGNSPLHF.

The chain is built from TRBV6-5 and TRBJ1-1, with 9 bases fitting TRBD1. J gave up 1 base and V 6 bases, and 6 bases lay outside the gene matches. This CDR3 is built from 15 residues. Germline V CDR1 and CDR2: MNHEY, SVGAGI. In DNA, the CDR3 is TGTGCCAGCAGCTGGACAGGGGAGGGGAACACTGAAGCTTTCTTT. Protein: CASSWTGEGNTEAFF.

J is TRBJ2-7 and V is TRBV5-6, with 7 bases aligning to TRBD1. The CDR3 contains 14 residues. Trimming cost V 5 bases and J 2 bases; bases outside gene matches: 7. Germline V gives CDR1 SGHDT, CDR2 YYEEEE. CDR3 in DNA: TGTGCCAGCAGACTACAGGGGACAGCCTACGAGCAGTACTTC. It yields the protein CASRLQGTAYEQYF.

The chain couples TRBV7-9 to TRBJ1-4; TRBD1 matches at 9 bases. There are 17 residues in the CDR3. Germline values: CDR1 SEHNR, CDR2 FQNEAQ (reference sequence). The ends lost 5 bases at V and 2 bases at J; junction bases unmatched: 9. The CDR3 loop reads CASSDKLQGATNEKLFF. In nucleotides, the CDR3 is TGTGCCAGCAGCGATAAACTACAGGGGGCGACTAATGAAAAACTGTTTTTT.

V is TRBV5-6 and J is TRBJ1-2; 11 nucleotides align to TRBD1. The V segment lost 0 bases and the J segment 7 bases; nucleotides outside the gene matches: 5. Germline V gene sequence: CDR1 SGHDT, CDR2 YYEEEE. This CDR3 comprises 15 residues. The CDR3 DNA sequence: TGTGCCAGCAGCTTGGTAGGACAGGGGGCGCGTGGCTACACCTTC. Translated: CASSLVGQGARGYTF.

This chain uses TRBV27 with TRBJ2-5, with 11 bases aligning to TRBD2. The CDR3 consists of 15 residues. V shed 1 base, J shed 5 bases, and the junction held 3 bases outside the gene matches. Germline V gene sequence: CDR1 MNHEY, CDR2 SMNVEV (reference sequence). The CDR3 protein is CASSLLAGGDETQYF. The CDR3 DNA reads as TGTGCCAGCAGTTTATTAGCGGGGGGGGACGAGACCCAGTACTTC.

The V gene is TRBV13, the J gene TRBJ2-7, with TRBD2 matching over 14 bases. V was pared by 9 bases and J by 0 bases, with 13 bases of the junction left unmatched. This CDR3 is built from 18 residues. Germline loops: CDR1 PRHDT, CDR2 FYEKMQ (reference sequence). CDR3 coding DNA: TGTGCCAGTCGAGCCCTCGGGACTAGCGGGGGAAGCTCCTACGAGCAGTACTTC. This codes for CASRALGTSGGSSYEQYF. Looking up the rest from reference TRBV13 and TRBJ2-7 gives the full variable domain: AAGVIQSPRHLIKEKRETATLKCYPIPRHDTVYWYQQGPGQDPQFLISFYEKMQSDKGSIPDRFSAQQFSDYHSELNMSSLELGDSALYFCASRALGTSGGSSYEQYFGPGTRLTVT.

J is TRBJ2-6 and V is TRBV21-1; TRBD1, the table's D call, was not compared with the DNA. TRBV21-1 is recorded as a pseudogene. The CDR3 runs 17 residues. As DNA, the CDR3 is TGTGCCAGCAAAAGACCGGGACAGGCCTCTGGGGCCAACGTCCTGACTTTC. Translated, it gives CASKRPGQASGANVLTF.

The chain combines TRBV9 with TRBJ2-5; D remains unclear. This CDR3 spans 14 amino acids. Trimming took 1 base from V and 5 from J, leaving 12 bases between them. Looked up from germline, CDR1 is SGDLS and CDR2 is YYNGEE. The CDR3 is CASSVRPEVETQYF. CDR3 in DNA: TGTGCCAGCAGCGTACGGCCCGAAGTCGAGACCCAGTACTTC.

Notes on this clone: This CDR3 is also generated by other DNA sequences in the sample. The chain recombines TRBV27 with TRBJ2-7; the match to TRBD2 covers 11 bases. Trimming at V came to 2 bases and at J to 2 bases, leaving 5 bases not matched to a gene. Germline assignment: CDR1 MNHEY and CDR2 SMNVEV (reference sequence). There are 16 residues in the CDR3. The chain's CDR3 is CASSLLGTSGPYEQYF. The CDR3 DNA follows: TGTGCCAGCAGTTTACTCGGGACTAGCGGTCCCTACGAGCAGTACTTC.

This chain connects TRBV25-1 to TRBJ1-2; D unresolved. Looked up from germline, CDR1 is MGHDK and CDR2 is SYGVNS. The V end was cut by 5 bases, the J end by 2 bases, with 18 bases between. The CDR3 has 16 residues. The CDR3 nucleotides are TGTGCCAGCAGTTCGGCCAGGATTGACAAAAACTATGGCTACACCTTC. The encoded protein is CASSSARIDKNYGYTF.

The V and J genes are TRBV15 and TRBJ1-2; weak D call: TRBD1 (6 bases). The CDR3 loop spans 15 amino acids. Between the trimmed V and J ends, which lost 8 bases and 1 base, there was a span of 17 bases. CDR1 LNHNV and CDR2 YYDKDF come from the germline V gene (reference sequence). CDR3 sequence reads: CATLNPGTNNYGYTF. Here the CDR3 DNA reads TGTGCCACCCTCAATCCAGGGACAAATAACTATGGCTACACCTTC.

The chain links TRBV7-8 to TRBJ2-6; 7 bases align to TRBD2. J lost 3 bases, V lost 5 bases, and 7 bases had no gene match. The germline V gene encodes CDR1 SGHVS and CDR2 FQNEAQ. The length of the CDR3 is 16 residues. The CDR3 loop reads CASSPNGGFGANVLTF. The CDR3 DNA is TGTGCCAGCAGCCCTAACGGGGGGTTTGGGGCCAACGTCCTGACTTTC.

The rearrangement joins TRBV5-6 to TRBJ1-1; no clear D gene. This CDR3 region has 13 residues. The V and J ends lost 2 bases and 3 bases respectively, with 8 bases between them. Germline loops: CDR1 SGHDT, CDR2 YYEEEE. The CDR3: CASSFGEDTEAFF. Written as DNA, the CDR3 is TGTGCCAGCAGCTTCGGCGAGGACACTGAAGCTTTCTTT.

V and J are TRBV7-9 and TRBJ1-5, with D uncertain. This CDR3 region has 15 residues. V was trimmed by 5 bases and J by 5 bases, leaving 16 bases between them. Germline V gene sequence: CDR1 SEHNR, CDR2 FQNEAQ (reference sequence). CDR3 residues: CASSTIKAGHQPQHF. DNA for the CDR3: TGTGCCAGCAGCACCATTAAGGCAGGACATCAGCCCCAGCATTTT.

This clone appeared many times. This chain links TRBV6-5 with TRBJ1-5; D is perhaps TRBD1 (6 bases). Germline CDR1 and CDR2: MNHEY and SVGAGI. The ends were cut back, 5 bases at V and 0 bases at J, with 8 bases in the middle. This CDR3 has 14 amino acids. CDR3: CASSGQSSNQPQHF. CDR3 sequence (DNA): TGTGCCAGCAGTGGACAGTCTAGCAATCAGCCCCAGCATTTT.

The genes are TRBV27 and TRBJ2-5; TRBD2 aligns across 8 bases. The CDR3 has 16 residues. Trimming at V came to 3 bases and at J to 2 bases, leaving 8 bases not matched to a gene. Looked up from germline, CDR1 is MNHEY and CDR2 is SMNVEV (reference sequence). The CDR3 spells CASSFPPSSGQETQYF. CDR3 nucleotides: TGTGCCAGCAGTTTCCCCCCTTCTAGCGGGCAAGAGACCCAGTACTTC.